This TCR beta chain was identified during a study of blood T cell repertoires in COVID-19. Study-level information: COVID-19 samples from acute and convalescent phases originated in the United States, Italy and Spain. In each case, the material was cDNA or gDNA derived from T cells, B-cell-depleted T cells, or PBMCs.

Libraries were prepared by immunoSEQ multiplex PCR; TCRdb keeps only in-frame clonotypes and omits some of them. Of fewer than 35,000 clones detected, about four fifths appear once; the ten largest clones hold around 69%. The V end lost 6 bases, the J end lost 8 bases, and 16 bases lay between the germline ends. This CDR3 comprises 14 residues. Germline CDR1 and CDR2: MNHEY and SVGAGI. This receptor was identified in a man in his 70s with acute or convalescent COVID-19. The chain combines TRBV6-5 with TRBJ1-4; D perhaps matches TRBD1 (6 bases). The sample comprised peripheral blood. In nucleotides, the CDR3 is TGTGCCAGCAGCTCCAGGGGAGAAGAAGAAAAACTGTTTTTT. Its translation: CASSSRGEEEKLFF.